A selection of T cell receptor beta chains follows, all from one sample in a study of memory CD4+ T cells and cytomegalovirus serostatus. Libraries were prepared by immunoSEQ multiplex PCR; TCRdb keeps only in-frame clonotypes and omits some of them. The sample shows just under 65,000 clones, over 60% of them seen only once. Input material: memory CD4+ T cells from blood. The receptors stem from an adult in good health and CMV-seronegative. Each CDR3 is given with its conserved first and last residue. D genes are given only for firm matches. Only some rows state a clone size, as once, few, many or a class for expanded clones.

D | size | J | V | DNA | CDR3
- | few | TRBJ1-1 | TRBV2 | TGTGCCAGCACCCCGAGTGTGGGCACTGAAGCTTTCTTT | CASTPSVGTEAFF
- | - | TRBJ2-5 | TRBV18 | TGTGCCAGCTCACCACCAGGGGTCCGGGAGACCCAGTACTTC | CASSPPGVRETQYF
TRBD2 | - | TRBJ2-5 | TRBV30 | TGTGCCCGGACCGGGACTAGCGGAGTGGAGACCCAGTACTTC | CARTGTSGVETQYF
- | - | TRBJ1-6 | TRBV10-3 | TGTGCCATCAGTGTAGGGACAATCGATTCACCCCTCCACTTT | CAISVGTIDSPLHF
- | - | TRBJ1-4 | TRBV5-1 | TGCGCCAGCAGCTTGACCGCCAGCACTAATGAAAAACTGTTTTTT | CASSLTASTNEKLFF
- | - | TRBJ1-2 | TRBV28 | TGTGCCAGCAGTTTCGGACAGTTTGGCTACACCTTC | CASSFGQFGYTF
- | - | TRBJ1-2 | TRBV4-3 | TGCGCCAGCAGCCAAGATCCCTCCGGCTATGGCTACACCTTC | CASSQDPSGYGYTF
TRBD2 | - | TRBJ2-7 | TRBV2 | TGTGCCAGCAGTGAGATGTTAGCGGGGACCTACGAGCAGTACTTC | CASSEMLAGTYEQYF
- | - | TRBJ1-1 | TRBV11-1 | TGTGCCAGCAGCTTAGATTCCGGCAGGGCCGACACTGAAGCTTTCTTT | CASSLDSGRADTEAFF
TRBD1 | - | TRBJ1-1 | TRBV10-3 | TGTGCCATCCGACAGGGTTTAAACACTGAAGCTTTCTTT | CAIRQGLNTEAFF
- | - | TRBJ2-3 | TRBV30 | TGTGCCTGGACTTCCGGGACAGATACGCAGTATTTT | CAWTSGTDTQYF
- | - | TRBJ1-5 | TRBV2 | TGTGCCAGCAGTGAGGGGTATCAGCCCCAGCATTTT | CASSEGYQPQHF
- | - | TRBJ1-5 | TRBV30 | TGTGCCTGGAGTGGGAGCCGGCGGAGCAATCAGCCCCAGCATTTT | CAWSGSRRSNQPQHF
- | - | TRBJ1-1 | TRBV6-1 | TGTGCCAGCGACCGAGCCCTGGGGTTGAACACTGAAGCTTTCTTT | CASDRALGLNTEAFF
- | - | TRBJ1-1 | TRBV19 | TGTGCCAGTAGTTTTACGGGACTGAACACTGAAGCTTTCTTT | CASSFTGLNTEAFF
- | - | TRBJ1-2 | TRBV5-1 | TGCGCCAGCAGGGAGACGGATTATGGCTACACCTTC | CASRETDYGYTF
TRBD1 | - | TRBJ1-1 | TRBV9 | TGTGCCAGCAGTGCACAGGGGGCGCCATACGCTGAAGCTTTCTTT | CASSAQGAPYAEAFF
- | - | TRBJ1-2 | TRBV7-6 | TGTGCCAGCAGCTTAGAACAGAACTATGGCTACACCTTC | CASSLEQNYGYTF